A selection of T cell receptor beta chains follows, all from one sample in a study of T-cell memory formation after mild COVID-19. TCRdb re-called the 5' RACE reads with MiXCR, one entry per CDR3 protein. Here the sample spans some 450,000 distinct CDR3 sequences, about a sixth being singletons. Sequenced input: PBMCs or a T cell subset sorted from them (not recorded which). Receptor source: a man aged 18 to 29 who had mild COVID-19 (a few samples of this study predate the infection). Cell type and time point are not known. Each CDR3 is given with its conserved first and last residue. The D gene is left open where the match is weak. Size is omitted from some rows. Given values are once, few, many or a class for expanded clones.

j_gene | d_gene | abundance | len | v_gene | CDR3aa | CDR3nt
TRBJ2-3 | . | few | 12 | TRBV6-2/TRBV6-3 | CASSAGDPAQYF | TGTGCCAGCAGTGCCGGGGATCCTGCGCAGTATTTT
TRBJ2-3 | . | few | 15 | TRBV29-1 | CSVENRVGSLDTQYF | TGCAGCGTTGAGAACAGGGTTGGAAGTCTGGATACGCAGTATTTT
TRBJ1-1 | . | . | 13 | TRBV19 | CASRRAVNTEAFF | TGTGCCAGTAGGAGGGCAGTGAACACTGAAGCTTTCTTT
TRBJ2-4 | . | . | 15 | TRBV27 | CASSLFFTAKNIQYF | TGTGCCAGCAGTTTATTCTTTACAGCCAAAAACATTCAGTACTTC
TRBJ1-2 | . | . | 15 | TRBV7-9 | CASGPRAGTNYGYTF | TGTGCCAGCGGGCCCCGGGCAGGGACTAACTATGGCTACACCTTC
TRBJ2-2 | . | few | 15 | TRBV9 | CASSVGSSFTGELFF | TGTGCCAGCAGCGTCGGGTCCTCCTTCACCGGGGAGCTGTTTTTT
TRBJ2-7 | . | . | 11 | TRBV7-9 | CASSETEEQYF | TGTGCCAGCAGCGAGACAGAGGAGCAGTACTTC
TRBJ2-1 | TRBD1 | few | 13 | TRBV20-1 | CSAPRDRGGEQFF | TGCAGTGCGCCAAGGGACAGGGGTGGAGAGCAGTTCTTC
TRBJ1-2 | . | . | 16 | TRBV28 | CASSSFRHTKMGGYTF | TGTGCCAGCAGTTCCTTCCGTCACACAAAAATGGGAGGCTACACCTTC
TRBJ1-5 | . | . | 14 | TRBV12-3/TRBV12-4 | CASSLRQGGQPQHF | TGTGCCAGCAGTTTAAGGCAGGGAGGCCAGCCCCAGCATTTT
TRBJ2-1 | TRBD2 | many | 15 | TRBV7-9 | CASSLFAGAYNEQFF | TGTGCCAGCAGCTTATTCGCGGGGGCCTACAATGAGCAGTTCTTC
TRBJ1-5 | . | . | 13 | TRBV18 | CASSLTENQPQHF | TGTGCCAGCTCACTTACAGAGAATCAGCCCCAGCATTTT
TRBJ2-3 | . | few | 15 | TRBV18 | CASSLGGLPQDTQYF | TGTGCCAGCTCCCTAGGCGGACTACCCCAAGATACGCAGTATTTT
TRBJ1-3 | TRBD1 | . | 16 | TRBV9 | CASSVAPTGGVNTIYF | TGTGCCAGCAGCGTCGCCCCCACAGGGGGCGTAAACACCATATATTTT
TRBJ2-7 | . | few | 15 | TRBV12-3/TRBV12-4 | CASRLGPSGAYEQYF | TGTGCCAGCAGGCTGGGTCCATCTGGGGCCTACGAGCAGTACTTC
TRBJ1-1 | . | . | 13 | TRBV20-1 | CISQGMGITEAFF | TGCATCAGCCAGGGCATGGGTATCACTGAAGCTTTCTTT
TRBJ2-1 | . | . | 16 | TRBV6-2/TRBV6-3 | CASSRVGLSSYNEQFF | TGTGCCAGCAGTCGCGTAGGACTGAGCTCCTACAATGAGCAGTTCTTC
TRBJ2-5 | TRBD2 | few | 15 | TRBV12-3/TRBV12-4 | CASSETSGGRETQYF | TGTGCCAGCAGCGAGACTAGCGGGGGGCGAGAGACCCAGTACTTC
TRBJ1-2 | TRBD1 | . | 15 | TRBV4-1 | CASSPTGQGGYGYTF | TGCGCCAGCAGCCCGACCGGACAGGGGGGCTATGGCTACACCTTC
TRBJ2-1 | . | few | 15 | TRBV5-5 | CASSTGTGDYNEQFF | TGTGCCAGCAGCACCGGGACGGGAGACTACAATGAGCAGTTCTTC
TRBJ2-1 | TRBD1 | few | 15 | TRBV24-1 | CATSDQGQGKNEQFF | TGTGCCACCAGTGATCAGGGACAGGGGAAAAATGAGCAGTTCTTC
TRBJ2-2 | TRBD1 | . | 15 | TRBV7-2 | CASSLQQGGTGELFF | TGTGCCAGCAGCTTACAACAGGGGGGCACCGGGGAGCTGTTTTTT
TRBJ1-2 | . | few | 14 | TRBV5-5 | CASGMTAKIYGYTF | TGTGCCAGCGGGATGACAGCGAAAATCTATGGCTACACCTTC
TRBJ1-1 | . | few | 13 | TRBV6-1 | CASSGTVNTEAFF | TGTGCCAGCAGCGGGACCGTGAACACTGAAGCTTTCTTT
TRBJ2-7 | . | few | 13 | TRBV4-1 | CASSQPPGLEQYF | TGCGCCAGCAGCCAACCCCCCGGGCTCGAGCAGTACTTC
TRBJ2-2 | TRBD1 | once | 14 | TRBV7-2 | CASSSRGRTGELFF | TGTGCCAGCAGCTCGAGGGGGCGCACCGGGGAGCTGTTTTTT
TRBJ2-5 | . | many | 13 | TRBV12-3/TRBV12-4 | CASSLNFQETQYF | TGTGCCAGCAGTTTAAACTTCCAAGAGACCCAGTACTTC
TRBJ1-1 | . | few | 14 | TRBV7-2 | CASSLWGSDTEAFF | TGTGCCAGCAGCTTGTGGGGTTCGGACACTGAAGCTTTCTTT
TRBJ2-4 | TRBD2 | . | 18 | TRBV6-2/TRBV6-3 | CASSYLRKGERGGNIQYF | TGTGCCAGCAGTTACCTCCGAAAAGGGGAGCGGGGTGGAAACATTCAGTACTTC
TRBJ2-3 | . | few | 13 | TRBV7-9 | CASSSPRTDTQYF | TGTGCCAGCAGCTCCCCTCGCACAGATACGCAGTATTTT
TRBJ1-6 | . | . | 14 | TRBV27 | CASRRGPGNSPLHF | TGTGCCAGCAGACGGGGACCGGGTAATTCACCCCTCCACTTT
TRBJ2-1 | . | . | 15 | TRBV3-1 | CASSQLNGGYNEQFF | TGTGCCAGCAGCCAGCTTAATGGGGGGTACAATGAGCAGTTCTTC
TRBJ1-6 | . | few | 15 | TRBV4-3 | CASSQEGGDVSPLHF | TGCGCCAGCAGCCAAGAAGGGGGGGATGTTTCACCCCTCCACTTT
TRBJ1-2 | TRBD1 | few | 15 | TRBV7-2 | CASSRDRGANYGYTF | TGTGCCAGCAGCCGCGACAGGGGGGCTAACTATGGCTACACCTTC
TRBJ2-5 | TRBD2 | . | 16 | TRBV28 | CASSPLTSGGRETQYF | TGTGCCAGCAGTCCTCTGACTAGCGGGGGGCGGGAGACCCAGTACTTC
TRBJ1-2 | TRBD1 | few | 15 | TRBV20-1 | CSARAPDREAYGYTF | TGCAGTGCTAGAGCCCCGGACAGGGAGGCATATGGCTACACCTTC
TRBJ1-1 | . | few | 10 | TRBV24-1 | CAMYTKVAFF | TGTGCCATGTATACAAAGGTAGCTTTCTTT
TRBJ2-7 | . | . | 14 | TRBV7-2 | CASSLGGPNYEQYF | TGTGCCAGCAGCTTAGGCGGCCCGAACTACGAGCAGTACTTC
TRBJ2-5 | TRBD2 | many | 13 | TRBV7-9 | CASSRGGQETQYF | TGTGCCAGCAGTCGGGGGGGCCAAGAGACCCAGTACTTC
TRBJ2-7 | TRBD2 | few | 15 | TRBV6-4 | CASKGTSPSSYEQYF | TGTGCCAGCAAAGGGACTAGCCCTAGCTCCTACGAGCAGTACTTC
TRBJ1-5 | . | . | 13 | TRBV7-8 | CASSLVFGQPQHF | TGTGCCAGCAGCTTAGTCTTCGGTCAGCCCCAGCATTTT
TRBJ1-2 | TRBD1 | . | 16 | TRBV5-1 | CASSQTPGTGTYGYTF | TGCGCCAGCAGCCAAACCCCTGGGACAGGGACTTATGGCTACACCTTC
TRBJ2-7 | TRBD1 | few | 14 | TRBV20-1 | CSASRRTGVPEQYF | TGCAGTGCTAGTCGCCGGACAGGGGTTCCCGAGCAGTACTTC
TRBJ2-1 | TRBD2 | . | 17 | TRBV19 | CASSIGLAGAGYNEQFF | TGTGCCAGTAGTATAGGACTAGCGGGGGCAGGATACAATGAGCAGTTCTTC
TRBJ2-1 | . | . | 19 | TRBV11-2 | CASSLDRTPVMRVSNEQFF | TGTGCCAGCAGCTTAGATCGAACCCCTGTAATGAGAGTTTCAAATGAGCAGTTCTTC
TRBJ2-7 | TRBD1 | . | 12 | TRBV7-9 | CASSLQGVEQYF | TGTGCCAGCAGCTTACAGGGGGTCGAGCAGTACTTC
TRBJ2-5 | . | few | 14 | TRBV20-1 | CSAPEGRLQETQYF | TGCAGTGCCCCAGAGGGGCGGTTGCAAGAGACCCAGTACTTC
TRBJ2-2 | . | . | 16 | TRBV7-2 | CASSFRTGTGAGELFF | TGTGCCAGCAGCTTCAGGACAGGAACGGGGGCCGGGGAGCTGTTTTTT
TRBJ2-5 | . | few | 16 | TRBV7-2 | CASSFIPPATEETQYF | TGTGCCAGCAGCTTCATCCCTCCTGCCACCGAGGAGACCCAGTACTTC
TRBJ1-1 | . | . | 15 | TRBV4-2 | CASSQALFLNTEAFF | TGTGCCAGCAGCCAAGCTCTGTTTTTGAACACTGAAGCTTTCTTT
TRBJ1-1 | TRBD1 | few | 18 | TRBV3-1 | CASSQVLGQGAQDTEAFF | TGTGCCAGCAGCCAAGTCCTCGGACAGGGGGCGCAGGACACTGAAGCTTTCTTT
TRBJ2-5 | . | few | 15 | TRBV4-1 | CASSQDFSRGETQYF | TGCGCCAGCAGCCAAGATTTTTCAAGGGGCGAGACCCAGTACTTC
TRBJ2-3 | . | . | 13 | TRBV7-2 | CASSSERGGTQYF | TGTGCCAGCAGCTCTGAAAGGGGGGGTACGCAGTATTTT
TRBJ2-3 | TRBD1 | few | 17 | TRBV4-1 | CASSQGRGQGRTDTQYF | TGCGCCAGCAGCCAAGGGCGGGGACAGGGAAGAACAGATACGCAGTATTTT
TRBJ2-5 | . | . | 15 | TRBV5-5 | CASRPRQASGETQYF | TGTGCCAGCAGACCCAGACAGGCCTCTGGGGAGACCCAGTACTTC